The present TCR beta chain was sequenced within a study of shared clonotypes between healthy human individuals. About the research overall: Each donor had three CD4 naive, three CD4 memory, two CD8 naive and one CD8 memory plate.

The V gene's germline CDR1 is SEHNR and CDR2 FQNEAQ (reference sequence). Unmatched junction bases numbered 12, after V lost 5 bases and J lost 0 bases. The CDR3 extends over 17 amino acids. Profiled with immunoSEQ multiplex PCR; TCRdb holds only in-frame clones, not every one. The sample has some 700,000 clones; 80% to 95% are singletons. This clone was detected only a few times. Specimen: memory CD8+ T cells from PBMCs. The sample's subset: CD45RO+ cells pooled with CCR7-negative TemRA cells. V is TRBV7-9 and J is TRBJ1-1, with 7 bases that match TRBD1. The origin of this receptor is a man aged 18 to 35 in good health. Some clones in this sample may be carry-over from other donors' samples. DNA of the CDR3: TGTGCCAGCAGCACAACCCCTACAGGGGCCCTGAACACTGAAGCTTTCTTT. Its protein product is CASSTTPTGALNTEAFF. Combining the CDR3 with reference TRBV7-9 and TRBJ1-1 gives the whole variable domain DTGVSQNPRHKITKRGQNVTFRCDPISEHNRLYWYRQTLGQGPEFLTYFQNEAQLEKSRLLSDRFSAERPKGSFSTLEIQRTEQGDSAMYLCASSTTPTGALNTEAFFGQGTRLTVV.